This T cell receptor (beta chain) was sequenced during a study of blood T cell repertoires in COVID-19. Background on the study: Sources were T cells, B-cell-depleted T cells, or PBMCs; the material itself was cDNA or gDNA.

Deletions cut 0 bases from V and 5 bases from J, with 6 bases between. Germline values: CDR1 SGHNT, CDR2 YYREEE (reference sequence). There are 14 residues in the CDR3. The cohort comprised adults aged roughly 18 to 100 years residing in 20 to 30 US areas. Produced via immunoSEQ multiplex PCR; TCRdb's table is partial and in-frame only. The table has 270,000 or so clones, about nine tenths seen once. The sequence was obtained from a woman between 40 and 50 years old with acute COVID-19. Specimen: PBMCs or T cells enriched from blood (not recorded which). The rearrangement links TRBV5-4 to TRBJ1-6; D remains unclear. The CDR3 DNA reads TGTGCCAGCAGCTTGGCCGCGGATAATTCACCCCTCCACTTT. Amino acids: CASSLAADNSPLHF. The full variable domain, completed using reference TRBV5-4 and TRBJ1-6, is ETGVTQSPTHLIKTRGQQVTLRCSSQSGHNTVSWYQQALGQGPQFIFQYYREEENGRGNFPPRFSGLQFPNYSSELNVNALELDDSALYLCASSLAADNSPLHFGNGTRLTVT.